The clone carrying this TCR beta chain appeared many times. Its antigen is not identified. Germline lookup yields CDR1 SGHTA and CDR2 FQGNSA. Trimming stripped 2 bases from V and 7 bases from J, with 9 bases between. This CDR3 spans 14 amino acids. Alpha and beta constant region primers primed reverse transcription for blood and skin samples. Amplification of ligated cDNA took four PCR rounds with SP2 and nested alpha and beta constant primers. MiXCR, applied by TCRdb to the 5' RACE reads, yields one record per CDR3 protein. The data contain about 22,000 distinct CDR3 sequences, approximately 3.9% of them singletons. Whole blood, 2.5 ml, came from adult healthy volunteers. The library had UMIs added by 3' ligation of an oligonucleotide to TCR cDNA. Cells were not sorted; total RNA input targeted roughly 1 to 1,100 ng. This sample stems from a study of naive and memory T cell subsets. Study-level points and caveats: TCR transcript changes with activation or differentiation may affect this RNA method.

The TCR was taken from a male donor in good health. The chain is built from TRBV7-2 and TRBJ1-6; a possible D gene is TRBD1 (6 bases). The CDR3 loop is CASSLLQGNSPLHF. The CDR3 DNA is TGTGCCAGCAGCTTATTGCAGGGGAATTCACCCCTCCACTTT.